These 19 T cell receptor beta chains originate from one sample sequenced in a study of cytomegalovirus exposure and HLA in healthy donors. 13 Jbeta primers and 60 Vbeta primers were used for the PCR. Only in-frame clones appear in the TCRdb table, and some are missing; sequencing was by immunoSEQ multiplex PCR. Here the sample spans around 95,000 clones, about 78% being singletons. Sequencing was done on a sample of PBMCs. The receptors were sampled from a middle-aged woman in good health and CMV-seropositive.

The rearrangement joins TRBV20-1 to TRBJ1-1; D not certain. The V end lost 3 bases, the J end lost 5 bases, and 7 bases lay between the germline ends. The CDR3 runs 11 residues. CDR1 DFQATT and CDR2 SNEGSKA come from the germline V gene (reference sequence). The DNA for the CDR3 is TGCAGTGCTAGCGGTATTACTGAAGCTTTCTTT. Its protein is CSASGITEAFF.

The J gene is TRBJ2-3, the V gene TRBV28; 7 bases match TRBD2. Germline values: CDR1 MDHEN, CDR2 SYDVKM. Trimming cost V 6 bases and J 0 bases; bases outside gene matches: 12. CDR3 size: 17 residues. CDR3 amino acids: CASRSLTSRTSTDTQYF. CDR3 sequence (DNA): TGTGCCAGCAGGTCGTTGACTAGCAGAACTAGCACAGATACGCAGTATTTT.

This rearrangement joins TRBV4-1 to TRBJ1-2, with 7 bases that match TRBD1. The CDR3 runs 14 residues. The V segment lost 3 bases and the J segment 6 bases; nucleotides outside the gene matches: 7. CDR1 is MGHRA, CDR2 YSYEKL, per germline. CDR3 loop: CASSHSGQVDGYTF. The CDR3 nucleotides are TGCGCCAGCAGCCATTCAGGACAGGTTGATGGCTACACCTTC.

J is TRBJ1-2 and V is TRBV30, with 7 bases aligning to TRBD1. Trimming at V came to 5 bases and at J to 1 base, leaving 7 bases not matched to a gene. CDR3 length: 14 residues. CDR1 is GTSNPN, CDR2 SVGIG, per germline (reference sequence). CDR3 sequence reads: CAWYITGDNYGYTF. CDR3 coding DNA: TGTGCCTGGTATATTACAGGGGATAACTATGGCTACACCTTC.

The chain is built from TRBV15 and TRBJ1-6; 10 positions agree with TRBD1. CDR1 is LNHNV, CDR2 YYDKDF, per germline (reference sequence). J lost 9 bases, V lost 2 bases, and 4 bases had no gene match. The CDR3 runs 15 residues. The CDR3 bases are TGTGCCACCAGCAGAAGCCGGGACAGGGGTTCACCCCTCCACTTT. Translation: CATSRSRDRGSPLHF.

This clone was picked up a small number of times. The chain employs TRBV6-4 and TRBJ2-1; 10 bases match TRBD2. The CDR3 is made up of 16 amino acids. Germline V gene data show CDR1 as MRHNA and CDR2 as SNTAGT. Germline trimming cut 0 bases from V and 3 bases from J; bases unmatched to any gene: 2. The CDR3 region has the DNA TGTGCCAGCAGTGACTCCCCTAGCGGGGGCTACAATGAGCAGTTCTTC. It encodes CASSDSPSGGYNEQFF.

The chain uses TRBV4-1 and TRBJ1-2; 7 bases map to TRBD1. The CDR3 sequence is 18 residues long. After removal of 5 bases from V and 0 bases from J, the junction contained 15 bases not matched to a gene. Germline assignment: CDR1 MGHRA and CDR2 YSYEKL. The CDR3 region has the DNA TGCGCCAGCAGCTCGTCCCGGGACAGAACACTTCCTAACTATGGCTACACCTTC. It codes for CASSSSRDRTLPNYGYTF.

Concerning this clone itself: Other DNA sequences of this sample code for an identical CDR3. V gene TRBV7-9 combines with J gene TRBJ2-5, with D possibly being TRBD1 (5 bases). The CDR3 runs 12 residues. Germline values: CDR1 SEHNR, CDR2 FQNEAQ (reference sequence). The V end was cut by 5 bases, the J end by 5 bases, with 9 bases between. The CDR3 region has the DNA TGTGCCAGCAGCCTCGCAGGGGAGACCCAGTACTTC. Translating it yields CASSLAGETQYF. The full variable domain, in which reference TRBV7-9 and TRBJ2-5 provide the parts outside the CDR3, is DTGVSQNPRHKITKRGQNVTFRCDPISEHNRLYWYRQTLGQGPEFLTYFQNEAQLEKSRLLSDRFSAERPKGSFSTLEIQRTEQGDSAMYLCASSLAGETQYFGPGTRLLVL.

The V and J genes are TRBV6-5 and TRBJ2-7; TRBD2 matches 9 bases. The CDR3 extends over 14 amino acids. Germline V gene data show CDR1 as MNHEY and CDR2 as SVGAGI. V lost 6 bases, J lost 3 bases, and 6 bases stayed unmatched. CDR3 sequence (DNA): TGTGCCAGCAGAAGACTAGCGGTTGGCTACGAGCAGTACTTC. Its translation: CASRRLAVGYEQYF.

The chain uses TRBV5-1 and TRBJ1-3, with D maybe TRBD1 (6 bases). V was clipped by 0 bases and J by 8 bases, with 12 bases between them. Germline CDR1 and CDR2: SGHRS and YFSETQ. This CDR3 comprises 14 residues. CDR3 DNA sequence: TGCGCCAGCAGCTTGGCCACAGGGATGGACACCATATATTTT. Its protein is CASSLATGMDTIYF.

The chain couples TRBV11-3 to TRBJ2-5, with D maybe TRBD2 (6 bases). V was trimmed by 1 base and J by 3 bases, leaving 12 bases between them. The CDR3 has 15 residues. CDR1 is SGHNT, CDR2 YENEEA, per germline. The CDR3 DNA reads as TGTGCCAGCAGCTTAGGTGGGACTTCGGAAGAGACCCAGTACTTC. This codes for CASSLGGTSEETQYF. Looking up the rest from reference TRBV11-3 and TRBJ2-5 gives the full variable domain: EAGVVQSPRYKIIEKKQPVAFWCNPISGHNTLYWYLQNLGQGPELLIRYENEEAVDDSQLPKDRFSAERLKGVDSTLKIQPAELGDSAVYLCASSLGGTSEETQYFGPGTRLLVL.

V usage is TRBV9 and J usage is TRBJ2-1; 9 bases fit TRBD2. This CDR3 is built from 20 residues. V was clipped by 0 bases and J by 7 bases; unmatched bases: 20. Germline CDR1 and CDR2: SGDLS and YYNGEE. The DNA for the CDR3 is TGTGCCAGCAGCGTAGCTCGGGGCTCTGTAGCGGGAGAGGTAAGGAATGAGCAGTTCTTC. Its protein product is CASSVARGSVAGEVRNEQFF.

The chain couples TRBV7-9 to TRBJ2-5; perhaps TRBD1 as D (6 bases). Germline CDR1 SEHNR, CDR2 FQNEAQ (reference sequence). V was cut by 2 bases and J by 3 bases, with 7 bases left in between. This CDR3 has 13 amino acids. The CDR3 region is CASSLPGEETQYF. The CDR3 DNA sequence: TGTGCCAGCAGCTTACCAGGGGAAGAGACCCAGTACTTC.

The chain carries TRBV30 and TRBJ1-1, with unresolved D. CDR1 and CDR2 (germline): GTSNPN, SVGIG (reference sequence). V lost 2 bases to trimming and J lost 1 base, with 11 bases between them. The CDR3 is made up of 14 amino acids. The CDR3 region has the DNA TGTGCCTGGAGTTCGGGAGGCCCGAACACTGAAGCTTTCTTT. It specifies CAWSSGGPNTEAFF.

This sequence joins TRBV4-2 and TRBJ2-3, with a tentative D call TRBD2 (6 bases). The CDR3 contains 18 residues. The germline gives CDR1 LGHNA, CDR2 YNFKEQ. Between the trimmed V and J ends, which lost 3 bases and 3 bases, there was a span of 22 bases. The CDR3 region is CASSQGSLANKGTDTQYF. Here the CDR3 DNA reads TGTGCCAGCAGCCAGGGAAGCCTAGCGAACAAGGGGACAGATACGCAGTATTTT.

This clone occurred a few times. This rearrangement joins TRBV6-1 to TRBJ2-5, with TRBD2 identical over 12 bases. J was trimmed by 5 bases and V by 6 bases; bases with no gene match: 7. The CDR3 consists of 15 residues. Looked up from germline, CDR1 is MNHNS and CDR2 is SASEGT. The CDR3: CASSSLAGGQETQYF. For the CDR3, the DNA is TGTGCCAGCAGCTCCCTAGCGGGAGGGCAGGAGACCCAGTACTTC.

In the case of this clone: The germline gene is not matched at one end of the junction; a read error may be the cause. This sequence joins TRBV7-7 and TRBJ2-3; 11 bases agree with TRBD2. The germline CDR1 and CDR2 sequences are SSHAT and FNYEAQ (reference sequence). This CDR3 is built from 15 residues. The DNA for the CDR3 is TGTGCTAGCAGCTCGGGACTAGCGGCGGGAGATACGCAGTATTTT. As protein: CASSSGLAAGDTQYF.

The CDR3 region is CASSQRQGFEAFF. Written as DNA, the CDR3 is TGTGCCAGCAGCCAAAGACAGGGTTTTGAAGCTTTCTTT. The chain combines TRBV6-5 with TRBJ1-1; TRBD1 matches at 7 bases. Trimming at V came to 6 bases and at J to 7 bases, leaving 8 bases not matched to a gene. CDR1 is MNHEY and CDR2 is SVGAGI in the germline V gene. This CDR3 has 13 residues.

This rearrangement joins TRBV5-4 to TRBJ2-5; 9 bases align to TRBD2. The CDR3 covers 16 residues. CDR1 is SGHNT, CDR2 YYREEE, per germline (reference sequence). The junction had 10 bases not matched to a gene; V was cut back by 2 bases and J by 5 bases. Written as DNA, the CDR3 is TGTGCCAGCAGCTTAATTCGCGGCGGGAGGGCGGAGACCCAGTACTTC. It yields the protein CASSLIRGGRAETQYF.